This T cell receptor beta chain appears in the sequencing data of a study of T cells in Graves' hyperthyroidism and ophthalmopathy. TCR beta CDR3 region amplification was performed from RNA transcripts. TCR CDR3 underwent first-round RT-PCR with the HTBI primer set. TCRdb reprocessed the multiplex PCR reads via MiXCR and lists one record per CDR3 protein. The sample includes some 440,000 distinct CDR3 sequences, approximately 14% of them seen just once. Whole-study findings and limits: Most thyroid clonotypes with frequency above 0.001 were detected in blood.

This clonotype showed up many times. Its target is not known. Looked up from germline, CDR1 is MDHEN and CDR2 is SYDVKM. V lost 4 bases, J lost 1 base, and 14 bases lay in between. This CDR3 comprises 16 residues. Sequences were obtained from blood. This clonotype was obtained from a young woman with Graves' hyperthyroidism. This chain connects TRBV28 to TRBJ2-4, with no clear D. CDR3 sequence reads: CASSSAPVGAKNIQYF. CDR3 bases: TGTGCCAGCAGTTCCGCTCCGGTTGGCGCCAAAAACATTCAGTACTTC.